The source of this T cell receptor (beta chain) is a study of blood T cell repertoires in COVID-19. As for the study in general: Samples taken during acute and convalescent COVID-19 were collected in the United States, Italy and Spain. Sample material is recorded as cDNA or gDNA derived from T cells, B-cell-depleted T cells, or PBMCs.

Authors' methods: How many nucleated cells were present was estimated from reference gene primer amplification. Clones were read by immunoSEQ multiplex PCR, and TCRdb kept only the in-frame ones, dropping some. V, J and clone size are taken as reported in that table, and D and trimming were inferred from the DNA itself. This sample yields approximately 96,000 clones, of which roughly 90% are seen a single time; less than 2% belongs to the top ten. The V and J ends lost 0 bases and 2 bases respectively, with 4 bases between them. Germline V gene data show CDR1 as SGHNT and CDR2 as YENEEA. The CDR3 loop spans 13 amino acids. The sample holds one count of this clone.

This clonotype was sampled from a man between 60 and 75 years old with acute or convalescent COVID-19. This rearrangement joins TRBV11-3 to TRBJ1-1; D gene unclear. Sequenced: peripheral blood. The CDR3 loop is CASSLERNTEAFF. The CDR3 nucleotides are TGTGCCAGCAGCTTAGAGCGTAACACTGAAGCTTTCTTT.